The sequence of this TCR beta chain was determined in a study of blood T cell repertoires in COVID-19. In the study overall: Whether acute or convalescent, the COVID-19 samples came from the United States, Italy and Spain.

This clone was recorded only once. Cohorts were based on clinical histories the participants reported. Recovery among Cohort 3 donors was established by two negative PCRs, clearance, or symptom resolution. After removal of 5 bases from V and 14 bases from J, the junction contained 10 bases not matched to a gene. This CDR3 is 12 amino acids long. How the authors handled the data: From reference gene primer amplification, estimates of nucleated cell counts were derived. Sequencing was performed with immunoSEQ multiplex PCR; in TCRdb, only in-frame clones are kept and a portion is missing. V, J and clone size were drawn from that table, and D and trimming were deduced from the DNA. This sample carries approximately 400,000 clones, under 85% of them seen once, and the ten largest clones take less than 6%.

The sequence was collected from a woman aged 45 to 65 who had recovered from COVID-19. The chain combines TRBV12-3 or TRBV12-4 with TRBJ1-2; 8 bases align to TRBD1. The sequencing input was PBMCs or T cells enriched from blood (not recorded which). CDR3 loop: CASSHSQTGETF. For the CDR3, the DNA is TGTGCCAGCAGTCATTCCCAGACAGGGGAAACCTTC.